This T cell receptor (beta chain) was sequenced during a study of blood T cell repertoires in COVID-19. Overall study: The study drew acute and convalescent COVID-19 samples from the United States, Italy and Spain.

V was clipped by 4 bases and J by 0 bases; unmatched bases: 4. Looked up from germline, CDR1 is MNHEY and CDR2 is SMNVEV (reference sequence). This CDR3 has 15 residues. Using immunoSEQ multiplex PCR, the repertoire was profiled, and TCRdb retains in-frame clones only, with some absent. The sample shows 200,000 or so clones, 84% of them seen only once. In terms of age and location, participants ranged from roughly 18 to 100 years and lived in about two dozen US areas. Two negative PCRs, clearance, or symptom resolution characterized the recovered Cohort 3 donors. V and J are TRBV27 and TRBJ2-7, with 9 positions matching TRBD2. The specimen sequenced was PBMCs or T cells enriched from blood (not recorded which). The source is a man in his forties or fifties who had recovered from COVID-19. The CDR3 here is CASSWYSGGSYEQYF. For the CDR3, the DNA is TGTGCCAGCAGTTGGTATAGCGGGGGCTCCTACGAGCAGTACTTC.